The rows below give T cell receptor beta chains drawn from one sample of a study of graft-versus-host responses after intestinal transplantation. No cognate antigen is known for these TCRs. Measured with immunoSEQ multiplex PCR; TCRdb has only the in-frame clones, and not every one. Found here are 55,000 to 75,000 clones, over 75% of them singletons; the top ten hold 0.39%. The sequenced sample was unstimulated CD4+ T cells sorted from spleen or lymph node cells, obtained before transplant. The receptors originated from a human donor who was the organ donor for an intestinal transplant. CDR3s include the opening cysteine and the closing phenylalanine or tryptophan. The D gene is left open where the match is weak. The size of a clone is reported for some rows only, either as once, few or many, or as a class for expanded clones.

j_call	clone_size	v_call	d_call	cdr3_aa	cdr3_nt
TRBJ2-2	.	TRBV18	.	CASQSRGKDTGELFF	TGTGCCAGCCAAAGCAGGGGAAAGGACACCGGGGAGCTGTTTTTT
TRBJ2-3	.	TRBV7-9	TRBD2	CASSRAGESTDTQYF	TGTGCCAGCAGCCGGGCGGGGGAGAGCACAGATACGCAGTATTTT
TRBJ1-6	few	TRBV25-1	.	CASHSTPAGLDNSPLHF	TGTGCCAGCCACTCAACCCCAGCCGGACTCGATAATTCACCCCTCCACTTT
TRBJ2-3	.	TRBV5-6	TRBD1	CASSLAGQGGADTQYF	TGTGCCAGCAGCTTGGCGGGACAGGGGGGGGCAGATACGCAGTATTTT
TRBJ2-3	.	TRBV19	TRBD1	CASSITRTGPDTQYF	TGTGCCAGTAGTATAACCAGGACAGGGCCAGATACGCAGTATTTT
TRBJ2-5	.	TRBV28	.	CASTYSYQETQYF	TGTGCCAGCACCTATAGCTACCAAGAGACCCAGTACTTC
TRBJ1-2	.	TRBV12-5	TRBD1	CAKSLTGGLYGYTF	TGTGCTAAATCACTGACAGGGGGATTATATGGCTACACCTTC
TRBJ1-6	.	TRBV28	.	CASSLGGDLRTPLHF	TGTGCCAGCAGTTTAGGAGGGGACCTTCGAACACCCCTCCACTTT
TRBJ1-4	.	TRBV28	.	CASSYQGLREKLFF	TGTGCCAGCAGTTATCAGGGGTTGCGTGAAAAACTGTTTTTT
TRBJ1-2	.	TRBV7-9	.	CASSFNSNYGYTF	TGTGCCAGCAGCTTCAACAGTAACTATGGCTACACCTTC
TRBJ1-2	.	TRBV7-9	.	CASSLTAGLGGYTF	TGTGCCAGCAGCTTGACAGCGGGGTTGGGTGGCTACACCTTC
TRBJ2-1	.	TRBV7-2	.	CASSLERAHWNEQFF	TGTGCCAGCAGCTTAGAGAGGGCGCATTGGAATGAGCAGTTCTTC
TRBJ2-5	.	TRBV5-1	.	CASRLGQQETQYF	TGCGCCAGCAGACTCGGACAGCAAGAGACCCAGTACTTC
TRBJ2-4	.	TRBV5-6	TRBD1	CASSVDRVRAKNIQYF	TGTGCCAGCAGCGTCGACAGGGTCCGCGCCAAAAACATTCAGTACTTC
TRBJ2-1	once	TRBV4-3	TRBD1	CASSQDPQGSSYNEQFF	TGCGCCAGCAGCCAAGACCCACAGGGGAGCTCCTACAATGAGCAGTTCTTC